Described below is a single TCR beta chain sequence and its context. The antigen is unknown. The germline gives CDR1 MNHEY, CDR2 SMNVEV (reference sequence). The CDR3 covers 13 residues. Unmatched junction bases numbered 4, after V lost 6 bases and J lost 4 bases. The data were taken from a study of PD-L1 blockade in urothelial cancer. Study-level information: From 0 to 3 prior chemotherapy regimens had been given to the patients. At 6 weeks and at 3 weeks (second dose) after treatment start, blood was analyzed.

A spike-in of synthetic TCR analog templates was added to each PCR. Some clones are missing from TCRdb's copy, which holds only in-frame ones; the method was immunoSEQ multiplex PCR. Among approximately 50,000 clones listed, roughly four fifths were seen once. Whole-study results and caveats: Better survival was forecast by a pretreatment blood TCR clonality below the median.

Time point denoted: pretreatment peripheral blood. The sequencing used PBMCs, collected around atezolizumab (anti-PD-L1) treatment. The clonotype comes from a man in his forties or fifties with urothelial cancer. The chain couples TRBV27 to TRBJ1-2; 8 bases fit TRBD1. The DNA for the CDR3 is TGTGCCAGCAGGCCAGGGGGCCTCTATGGCTACACCTTC. Its protein product is CASRPGGLYGYTF.